A selection of T cell receptor beta chains follows, all from one sample in a study of shared clonotypes between healthy human individuals. Generated by immunoSEQ multiplex PCR, the TCRdb table keeps only in-frame clones and is missing some. The profile shows some 700,000 clones, about nine tenths of them singletons. The sample comprised memory CD8+ T cells from PBMCs. The source is a young man in good health. Some clones in this sample may be carry-over from other donors' samples. The CDR3 runs from the conserved cysteine through the conserved F or W. Fields, in order: CDR3 DNA, CDR3 protein, J gene, V gene, D gene, clone size. A D gene is named only where the DNA matches it firmly. Clone size is stated in some rows and not others, as once, few, many or a class when expanded.

CDR3 DNA: TGTGCCAGCAGCTTCCTTAGGCGGGACCGCCAGGAGACCCAGTACTTC
CDR3 protein: CASSFLRRDRQETQYF
J gene: TRBJ2-5
V gene: TRBV7-2
D gene: NA
clone size: once

CDR3 DNA: TGTGCCAGCAGCCAAGATTCCGATAACTCCTACGAGCAGTACTTC
CDR3 protein: CASSQDSDNSYEQYF
J gene: TRBJ2-7
V gene: TRBV4-2
D gene: NA
clone size: NA

CDR3 DNA: TGTGCCAGCAGTTTACTACCGGCTTCCTACGAGCAGTACTTC
CDR3 protein: CASSLLPASYEQYF
J gene: TRBJ2-7
V gene: TRBV28
D gene: NA
clone size: NA

CDR3 DNA: TGTGCCAGCAGTTGGACACTCACAGATACGCAGTATTTT
CDR3 protein: CASSWTLTDTQYF
J gene: TRBJ2-3
V gene: TRBV7-9
D gene: NA
clone size: NA

CDR3 DNA: TGTGCCAGCGCCGCCGGAAACTCCTACGAGCAGTACTTC
CDR3 protein: CASAAGNSYEQYF
J gene: TRBJ2-7
V gene: TRBV27
D gene: NA
clone size: NA

CDR3 DNA: TGTGCCAGCAGCCCATGGACAGCACCCGGTCGTGGGGCCAACGTCCTGACTTTC
CDR3 protein: CASSPWTAPGRGANVLTF
J gene: TRBJ2-6
V gene: TRBV9
D gene: NA
clone size: NA

CDR3 DNA: TGTGCCAGCAGTGAATGGGAAGGGGTCAGGGGCTACAATGAGCAGTTCTTC
CDR3 protein: CASSEWEGVRGYNEQFF
J gene: TRBJ2-1
V gene: TRBV6-1
D gene: NA
clone size: NA

CDR3 DNA: TGTGCCAGCAGTTACGAGGGGACTGAAGCTTTCTTT
CDR3 protein: CASSYEGTEAFF
J gene: TRBJ1-1
V gene: TRBV6-5
D gene: NA
clone size: NA

CDR3 DNA: TGTGCCTGGAGGGGGAGCGGGGCGCGCAAGATGTTTGGCACAGATACGCAGTATTTT
CDR3 protein: CAWRGSGARKMFGTDTQYF
J gene: TRBJ2-3
V gene: TRBV30
D gene: TRBD2
clone size: NA

CDR3 DNA: TGTGCCAGCAGTTTAATAGGTTGGTCAGATGTTGAGACCCAGTACTTC
CDR3 protein: CASSLIGWSDVETQYF
J gene: TRBJ2-5
V gene: TRBV27
D gene: NA
clone size: NA

CDR3 DNA: TGCGCCAGCAGCCAAGTTCAGGGGGCACTAGCTGGCTACACCTTC
CDR3 protein: CASSQVQGALAGYTF
J gene: TRBJ1-2
V gene: TRBV4-1
D gene: TRBD1
clone size: NA

CDR3 DNA: TGTGCCAGCAGCCCCACCCCTTGGACGGAATCCTACAATGAGCAGTTCTTC
CDR3 protein: CASSPTPWTESYNEQFF
J gene: TRBJ2-1
V gene: TRBV7-2
D gene: NA
clone size: NA

CDR3 DNA: TGTGCCAGTAGTGCCCCCGATGGGTTGCAGTACTTC
CDR3 protein: CASSAPDGLQYF
J gene: TRBJ2-7
V gene: TRBV19
D gene: NA
clone size: NA

CDR3 DNA: TGTGCCAGCAGTTTTGTAGGGCTCGGGGAGACCCAGTACTTC
CDR3 protein: CASSFVGLGETQYF
J gene: TRBJ2-5
V gene: TRBV28
D gene: NA
clone size: NA

CDR3 DNA: TGTGCCAGCAGTTCATATGGCCCCCGGGACAGGGGATTTGCCGGGGAGCTGTTTTTT
CDR3 protein: CASSSYGPRDRGFAGELFF
J gene: TRBJ2-2
V gene: TRBV28
D gene: TRBD1
clone size: NA

CDR3 DNA: TGTGCCAGCAGCTCTCGACTAGCGGGATCGGAAGAGACCCAGTACTTC
CDR3 protein: CASSSRLAGSEETQYF
J gene: TRBJ2-5
V gene: TRBV13
D gene: TRBD2
clone size: NA

CDR3 DNA: TGCAGCGTTGAAGGGGCCCAAGCGGGAGTGGGTCCAGATACGCAGTATTTT
CDR3 protein: CSVEGAQAGVGPDTQYF
J gene: TRBJ2-3
V gene: TRBV29-1
D gene: TRBD2
clone size: NA

CDR3 DNA: TGTGCCATCAACCCTAGCGGGTCCACAGATACGCAGTATTTT
CDR3 protein: CAINPSGSTDTQYF
J gene: TRBJ2-3
V gene: TRBV10-3
D gene: TRBD2
clone size: NA

CDR3 DNA: TGTGCCAGCAGTGAAGCGGCCAGCACTTATAGCAATCAGCCCCAGCATTTT
CDR3 protein: CASSEAASTYSNQPQHF
J gene: TRBJ1-5
V gene: TRBV6-1
D gene: NA
clone size: many

CDR3 DNA: TGTGCCAGCAGTTTAGATGCTGCACAGGGGTTTAACTACGAGCAGTACTTC
CDR3 protein: CASSLDAAQGFNYEQYF
J gene: TRBJ2-7
V gene: TRBV27
D gene: TRBD1
clone size: NA

CDR3 DNA: TGCGCCAGCAGCCCACAGGGGGTTAGCTCCTACAATGAGCAGTTCTTC
CDR3 protein: CASSPQGVSSYNEQFF
J gene: TRBJ2-1
V gene: TRBV4-1
D gene: TRBD1
clone size: NA

CDR3 DNA: TGTGCCAGCAGCCAAACCCGGACAGGGGGCGGGGATGAGCAGTTCTTC
CDR3 protein: CASSQTRTGGGDEQFF
J gene: TRBJ2-1
V gene: TRBV7-9
D gene: TRBD1
clone size: NA

CDR3 DNA: TGTGCCATCATTAAGTTTTTCCTCCGGTATATTCAATACGAGCAGTACTTC
CDR3 protein: CAIIKFFLRYIQYEQYF
J gene: TRBJ2-7
V gene: TRBV10-3
D gene: NA
clone size: NA

CDR3 DNA: TGTGCCAGTAGTATAGCCCCTAGCGGGACATACGAGCAGTACTTC
CDR3 protein: CASSIAPSGTYEQYF
J gene: TRBJ2-7
V gene: TRBV19
D gene: TRBD2
clone size: NA

CDR3 DNA: TGTGCCAGCAGCTGGCGCAGGGGGGCTACGAACACCGGGGAGCTGTTTTTT
CDR3 protein: CASSWRRGATNTGELFF
J gene: TRBJ2-2
V gene: TRBV7-8
D gene: NA
clone size: NA

CDR3 DNA: TGTGCCAGCAGCTCTCGACTAGCAGACACAGATACGCAGTATTTT
CDR3 protein: CASSSRLADTDTQYF
J gene: TRBJ2-3
V gene: TRBV9
D gene: TRBD2
clone size: NA